This record looks at one TCR beta chain sequence and its context. Its antigen is undetermined. V gave up 5 bases and J gave up 4 bases; unmatched junction bases: 13. Germline V gene sequence: CDR1 SGHAT, CDR2 FQDESV (reference sequence). This CDR3 is built from 16 residues. The table came from immunoSEQ multiplex PCR; TCRdb's copy has only in-frame clones and leaves some out. Of 72,000 or so clones listed, around 85% are singletons. This sample is part of a study of T cells in localized non-small cell lung cancer. General study findings and limits: Appearances in adjacent lung were noted for a median roughly 50 of the top 100 tumor clones. Sequencing, confined to only one tumor region, leaves heterogeneity possible. Greater blood T cell density accompanied longer overall survival. Measurement of T cell clonality placed uninvolved adjacent lung highest, above the level in tumor.

Source: peripheral blood, taken before any cancer treatment. The chain uses TRBV11-1 and TRBJ2-5, with 7 nucleotides matching TRBD1. This clonotype originated in a male donor aged 60 or older with stage III squamous cell lung carcinoma. The CDR3 reads CASSLKSAGGTETQYF. The CDR3 nucleotides are TGTGCCAGCAGCCTAAAGTCGGCAGGGGGTACAGAGACCCAGTACTTC.